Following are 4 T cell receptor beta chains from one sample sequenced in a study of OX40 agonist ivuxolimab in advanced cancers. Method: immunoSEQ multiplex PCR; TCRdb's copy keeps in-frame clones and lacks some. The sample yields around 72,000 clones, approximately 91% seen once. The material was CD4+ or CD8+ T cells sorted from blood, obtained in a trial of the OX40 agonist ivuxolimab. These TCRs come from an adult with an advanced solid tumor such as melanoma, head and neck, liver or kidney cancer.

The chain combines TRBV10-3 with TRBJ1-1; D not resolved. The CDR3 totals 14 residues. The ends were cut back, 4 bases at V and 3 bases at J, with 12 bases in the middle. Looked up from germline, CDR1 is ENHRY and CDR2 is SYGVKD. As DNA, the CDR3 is TGTGCCATCAGTGCCACGGGGAGGGACACTGAAGCTTTCTTT. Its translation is CAISATGRDTEAFF.

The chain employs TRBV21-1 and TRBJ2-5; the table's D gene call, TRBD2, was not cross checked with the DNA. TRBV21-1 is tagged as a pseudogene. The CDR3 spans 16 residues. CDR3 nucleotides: TGTGCCAGCAGCAAACCGCTAGCGGGGGCTAAAGAGACCCAGTACTTC. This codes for CASSKPLAGAKETQYF.

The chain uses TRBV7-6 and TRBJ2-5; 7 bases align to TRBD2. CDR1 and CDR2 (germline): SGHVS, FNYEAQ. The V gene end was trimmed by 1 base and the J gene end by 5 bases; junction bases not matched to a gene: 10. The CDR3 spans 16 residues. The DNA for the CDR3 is TGTGCCAGCAGCTTAGTACAAGCGGGACTTAGGGAGACCCAGTACTTC. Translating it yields CASSLVQAGLRETQYF.

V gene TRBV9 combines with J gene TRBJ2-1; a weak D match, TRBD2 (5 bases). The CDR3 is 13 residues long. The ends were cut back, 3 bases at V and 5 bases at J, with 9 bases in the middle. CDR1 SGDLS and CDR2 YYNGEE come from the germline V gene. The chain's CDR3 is CASSAGIHNEQFF. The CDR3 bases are TGTGCCAGCAGCGCCGGGATCCACAATGAGCAGTTCTTC.